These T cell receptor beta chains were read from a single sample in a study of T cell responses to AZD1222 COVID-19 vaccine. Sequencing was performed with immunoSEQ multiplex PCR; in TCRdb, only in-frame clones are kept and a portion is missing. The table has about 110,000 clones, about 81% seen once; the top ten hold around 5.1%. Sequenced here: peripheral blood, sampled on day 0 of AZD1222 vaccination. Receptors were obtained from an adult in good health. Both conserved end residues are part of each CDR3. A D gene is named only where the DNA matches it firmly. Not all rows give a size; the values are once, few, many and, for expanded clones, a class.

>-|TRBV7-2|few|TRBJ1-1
TGTGCCAGCTACTGGGGGACGGCCAGGATGAACACTGAAGCTTTCTTT
CASYWGTARMNTEAFF
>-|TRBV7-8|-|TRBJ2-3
TGTGCCAGCAGCCAGCGGGCCTGGGCGATTACAGATACGCAGTATTTT
CASSQRAWAITDTQYF
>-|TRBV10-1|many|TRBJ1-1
TGCGCCAGCAGTGAGTCGACTAACACTGAAGCTTTCTTT
CASSESTNTEAFF
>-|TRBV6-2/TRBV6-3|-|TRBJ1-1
TGTGCCAGCAGTTACTTGAATGGTGTACCCGGGGAGAACACTGAAGCTTTCTTT
CASSYLNGVPGENTEAFF
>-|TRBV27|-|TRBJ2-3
TGTGCCAGCAGTTTATCGTTCGCAGATACGCAGTATTTT
CASSLSFADTQYF
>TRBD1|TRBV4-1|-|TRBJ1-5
TGCGCCAGCGGACAGGACAGGGGGCACCAGCCCCAGCATTTT
CASGQDRGHQPQHF
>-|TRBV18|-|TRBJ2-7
TGTGCCAGCTCACCTGACAACTCCTACGAGCAGTACTTC
CASSPDNSYEQYF
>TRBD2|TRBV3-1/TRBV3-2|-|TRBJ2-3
TGTGCCAGCAGCCCTGTGGGCGGGGGGGTTGGAGATACGCAGTATTTT
CASSPVGGGVGDTQYF
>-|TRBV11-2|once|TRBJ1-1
TGTGCCAGCAGCTTCGCAGAGACTGAAGCTTTCTTT
CASSFAETEAFF
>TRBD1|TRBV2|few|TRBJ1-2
TGTGCCAGCAGCCCCGTACAGGGGGACTATGGCTACACCTTC
CASSPVQGDYGYTF
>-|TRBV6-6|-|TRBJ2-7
TGTGCCAGCAACGCAAAGTTGGGCTACGAGCAGTACTTC
CASNAKLGYEQYF
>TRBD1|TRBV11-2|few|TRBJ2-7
TGTGCCAGCAGCTTTGGGACAGGGGAATTCTACGAGCAGTACTTC
CASSFGTGEFYEQYF
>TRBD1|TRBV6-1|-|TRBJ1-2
TGTGCCAGCAGTGCGTGGACAGGGAGGCTATTAGACTATGGCTACACCTTC
CASSAWTGRLLDYGYTF
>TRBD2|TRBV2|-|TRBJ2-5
TGTGCCAGCAGCCAACCGGGACTAGGGCAAGAGACCCAGTACTTC
CASSQPGLGQETQYF
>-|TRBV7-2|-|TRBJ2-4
TGTGCCAGCAGCTTAATGGTAGCCAAAAACATTCAGTACTTC
CASSLMVAKNIQYF
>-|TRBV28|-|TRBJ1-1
TGTGCCAGCAGTCTCGTTTGGGGAGCTTTCTTT
CASSLVWGAFF